These 28 T cell receptor beta chains were sequenced from one sample in a study of blood T cell repertoires in COVID-19. Profiled with immunoSEQ multiplex PCR; TCRdb holds only in-frame clones, not every one. The profile covers under 200,000 clones, with more than 70% appearing a single time and 5.5% to 7% taken by the ten largest. Input material: peripheral blood. The origin of the receptors is a man in his forties with active or convalescent COVID-19.

Comments on this clone: Relative to the germline gene, one junction end is altered; a read error may explain this. The chain joins TRBV25-1 to TRBJ2-5; the D gene is possibly TRBD1 (6 bases). Germline-derived CDR1 and CDR2 are MGHDK and SYGVNS. This CDR3 has 16 residues. CDR3 DNA: TGTGCCAGTAGTGCCGCGCGTAACAGGGTGCGGGAGACCCAGTACTTC. Protein product: CASSAARNRVRETQYF.

CDR3 sequence: CASSIRTSGTTTGELFF. The CDR3 DNA reads as TGTGCCAGCAGCATAAGGACTAGCGGGACTACCACCGGGGAGCTGTTTTTT. V is TRBV7-9 and J is TRBJ2-2; 12 nucleotides line up with TRBD2. The CDR3 runs 17 residues. V lost 5 bases to trimming and J lost 4 bases; unmatched junction nucleotides: 8. CDR1 is SEHNR and CDR2 is FQNEAQ in the germline V gene (reference sequence).

This chain joins TRBV9 and TRBJ2-1, with D perhaps matching TRBD2 (5 bases). This CDR3 contains 16 residues. CDR1 is SGDLS and CDR2 is YYNGEE in the germline V gene. With 0 bases removed from V and 7 bases from J, the gap between germline ends came to 17 bases. The CDR3 sequence is CASSVVGLGSVNEQFF. DNA of the CDR3: TGTGCCAGCAGCGTAGTAGGGTTGGGGAGTGTTAATGAGCAGTTCTTC.

This clone was detected once. The chain recombines TRBV30 with TRBJ1-1, with a weak D call TRBD1 (5 bases). The CDR3 has 13 amino acids. Between the trimmed V and J ends, which lost 5 bases and 0 bases, there was a span of 10 bases. Germline CDR1 reads GTSNPN; CDR2 reads SVGIG (reference sequence). CDR3 residues: CAWAVTVNTEAFF. The CDR3 DNA follows: TGTGCCTGGGCTGTGACAGTGAACACTGAAGCTTTCTTT.

The V and J genes are TRBV7-6 and TRBJ2-2, with TRBD1 identical over 9 bases. This CDR3 spans 15 amino acids. The trim removed 8 bases at V and 6 bases at J, leaving 10 bases unmatched. Germline values: CDR1 SGHVS, CDR2 FNYEAQ. The DNA of the CDR3 is TGTGCCAGCGTCCCCGGGACAGGGTTGGCCGGGGAGCTGTTTTTT. Amino acids: CASVPGTGLAGELFF. Together with reference TRBV7-6 and TRBJ2-2, the CDR3 gives the full variable domain: GAGVSQSPRYKVTKRGQDVALRCDPISGHVSLYWYRQALGQGPEFLTYFNYEAQQDKSGLPNDRFSAERPEGSISTLTIQRTEQRDSAMYRCASVPGTGLAGELFFGEGSRLTVL.

The chain carries TRBV7-8 and TRBJ1-6, with D possibly matching TRBD1 (6 bases). From germline, CDR1 is SGHVS and CDR2 FQNEAQ. This CDR3 has 15 amino acids. V was trimmed by 5 bases and J by 7 bases, leaving 15 bases between them. The CDR3 DNA follows: TGTGCCAGCAGCCTAAGGGACACAAACAATTCACCCCTCCACTTT. Amino acids: CASSLRDTNNSPLHF.

The chain's CDR3 is CASSLVSSGVYPNEQFF. In DNA, the CDR3 is TGTGCCAGCAGCTTAGTCTCTAGCGGGGTATATCCTAATGAGCAGTTCTTC. J is TRBJ2-1 and V is TRBV11-2; the match to TRBD2 covers 9 bases. Germline values: CDR1 SGHAT, CDR2 FQNNGV. V lost 1 base and J lost 7; bases outside the gene matches: 11. The CDR3 spans 17 residues.

The chain recombines TRBV3-1 (or the pseudogene TRBV3-2) with TRBJ1-5; no definite D call. Germline V gives CDR1 LGHDT, CDR2 YNNKEL (reference sequence). Trimming removed 1 base from V and 4 bases from J, with 17 bases in between. The CDR3 sequence is 17 residues long. Here the CDR3 reads CASSQVGPVGGNQPQHF. The CDR3 region has the DNA TGTGCCAGCAGCCAAGTCGGACCCGTAGGAGGGAATCAGCCCCAGCATTTT.

The V gene is TRBV19, the J gene TRBJ2-5, with unresolved D. Germline CDR1 reads LNHDA; CDR2 reads SQIVND (reference sequence). V was clipped by 4 bases and J by 5 bases, with 11 bases between them. CDR3 length: 13 amino acids. Here the CDR3 DNA reads TGTGCCAGTAGTACCCGCCCCGGGGAGACCCAGTACTTC. Translating it yields CASSTRPGETQYF. Full variable domain (remainder filled in from reference TRBV19 and TRBJ2-5): DGGITQSPKYLFRKEGQNVTLSCEQNLNHDAMYWYRQDPGQGLRLIYYSQIVNDFQKGDIAEGYSVSREKKESFPLTVTSAQKNPTAFYLCASSTRPGETQYFGPGTRLLVL.

V and J are TRBV7-2 and TRBJ2-7, with D maybe TRBD2 (5 bases). Deletions cut 4 bases from V and 1 base from J, with 14 bases between. The CDR3 spans 15 residues. CDR1 and CDR2 from the germline V gene are SGHTA and FQGNSA. CDR3 protein: CASSSRRGPSYEQYF. The CDR3 DNA sequence: TGTGCCAGCAGCTCCCGCCGCGGGCCTTCCTACGAGCAGTACTTC.

The rearrangement uses TRBV18 and TRBJ1-3; a weak D match, TRBD1 (6 bases). With 3 bases removed from V and 0 bases from J, the gap between germline ends came to 9 bases. Germline V gene lookup returns CDR1 KGHSH and CDR2 LQKENI. The CDR3 is 15 amino acids. The CDR3 protein is CASSPKGGSGNTIYF. The CDR3 coding sequence is TGTGCCAGCTCACCTAAAGGGGGCTCTGGAAACACCATATATTTT.

The chain recombines TRBV3-1 (or the pseudogene TRBV3-2) with TRBJ2-5; D gene ambiguous. The germline gives CDR1 LGHDT, CDR2 YNNKEL (reference sequence). The V end was cut by 0 bases, the J end by 3 bases, with 8 bases between. This CDR3 region has 14 residues. CDR3 amino acids: CASSQDFRKETQYF. DNA of the CDR3: TGTGCCAGCAGCCAAGATTTCAGAAAAGAGACCCAGTACTTC.

This clone was recorded a few times. The chain links TRBV5-4 to TRBJ2-1; 7 positions match TRBD1. The germline CDR1 and CDR2 sequences are SGHNT and YYREEE (reference sequence). The CDR3 is 14 amino acids. Germline trimming cut 2 bases from V and 5 bases from J; bases unmatched to any gene: 4. The CDR3 protein is CASSLSGTDNEQFF. The CDR3 nucleotides are TGTGCCAGCAGCTTATCCGGGACAGACAATGAGCAGTTCTTC.

This chain connects TRBV5-1 to TRBJ2-5; TRBD1 aligns across 7 bases. The germline V gene encodes CDR1 SGHRS and CDR2 YFSETQ. V lost 0 bases and J lost 5; bases outside the gene matches: 4. This CDR3 is 14 amino acids long. In DNA, the CDR3 is TGCGCCAGCAGCTTGGGAGTCAGGGGGGAGACCCAGTACTTC. This gives the protein CASSLGVRGETQYF.

This clone occurred a few times. V usage is TRBV5-8 and J usage is TRBJ2-7; 7 nucleotides match TRBD1. V lost 4 bases and J lost 1; bases outside the gene matches: 8. This CDR3 has 15 residues. Germline loops: CDR1 SGHTS, CDR2 YDEGEE. The CDR3 protein is CASSARQGVSYEQYF. The CDR3 nucleotides read TGTGCCAGCAGCGCAAGACAGGGCGTATCCTACGAGCAGTACTTC.

The rearrangement joins TRBV9 to TRBJ1-1; perhaps TRBD1 as D (6 bases). V was trimmed by 0 bases and J by 3 bases, leaving 9 bases between them. Germline V gene lookup returns CDR1 SGDLS and CDR2 YYNGEE. The CDR3 covers 14 residues. The CDR3 here is CASSVVGADTEAFF. The CDR3 DNA follows: TGTGCCAGCAGCGTAGTGGGGGCGGACACTGAAGCTTTCTTT.

A single count supports this clone. The gene calls are TRBV13 and TRBJ1-1; D remains unclear. CDR1 is PRHDT, CDR2 FYEKMQ, per germline (reference sequence). The CDR3 totals 13 residues. The V gene lost 4 bases and the J gene lost 7 bases, with 13 bases spanning the gap. The CDR3 sequence: CASSSSTESEAFF. The CDR3, as DNA: TGTGCCAGCAGCTCCTCGACGGAGAGTGAAGCTTTCTTT.

The rearrangement uses TRBV7-2 and TRBJ2-2; tentatively, D is TRBD1 (6 bases). This CDR3 is 16 amino acids long. Germline V gives CDR1 SGHTA, CDR2 FQGNSA. With 7 bases removed from V and 0 bases from J, the gap between germline ends came to 15 bases. CDR3 coding DNA: TGTGCCAGCATCCGGCCCGGGACACCGAACACCGGGGAGCTGTTTTTT. Translated: CASIRPGTPNTGELFF.

The rearrangement uses TRBV6-5 and TRBJ1-6; D not certain. From germline, CDR1 is MNHEY and CDR2 SVGAGI. Trimming took off 0 bases at V and 10 bases at J, with 7 bases between the two ends. The CDR3 has 13 amino acids. CDR3 nucleotides: TGTGCCAGCAGTTACTCTCTGGAGTCACCCCTCCACTTT. It specifies CASSYSLESPLHF.

V is TRBV11-2 and J is TRBJ2-7; D possibly corresponds to TRBD1 (6 bases). CDR3 size: 14 residues. CDR1 and CDR2 from the germline V gene are SGHAT and FQNNGV. V was trimmed by 2 bases and J by 1 base, leaving 9 bases between them. This CDR3 is CASSLRQASYEQYF. In nucleotides, the CDR3 is TGTGCCAGCAGCTTAAGACAGGCTTCCTACGAGCAGTACTTC.

The chain carries TRBV2 and TRBJ2-1; 7 bases align to TRBD1. The CDR3 extends over 15 amino acids. V lost 6 bases, J lost 1 base, and 6 bases stayed unmatched. Germline assignment: CDR1 SNHLY and CDR2 FYNNEI. The CDR3 region is CASRRDRDSYNEQFF. DNA for the CDR3: TGTGCCAGCAGGAGAGACAGGGATTCCTACAATGAGCAGTTCTTC.

The chain carries TRBV2 and TRBJ1-1; possibly TRBD1 for D (5 bases). The germline V gene has CDR1 SNHLY and CDR2 FYNNEI. The length of the CDR3 is 14 residues. V was shortened by 5 bases and J by 2 bases, with 12 bases between the two germline ends. CDR3 in DNA: TGTGCCAGCAGTCTAACGGGGGTCAACACTGAAGCTTTCTTT. This encodes CASSLTGVNTEAFF.

J is TRBJ2-5 and V is TRBV19, with 10 bases matching TRBD2. Trimming at V came to 3 bases and at J to 5 bases, leaving 3 bases not matched to a gene. In germline, CDR1 is LNHDA, CDR2 SQIVND (reference sequence). The CDR3 contains 14 residues. In DNA, the CDR3 is TGTGCCAGTAGTATGACTAGCGGGTGGGAGACCCAGTACTTC. Residues: CASSMTSGWETQYF. Complete variable domain (other parts from reference TRBV19 and TRBJ2-5): DGGITQSPKYLFRKEGQNVTLSCEQNLNHDAMYWYRQDPGQGLRLIYYSQIVNDFQKGDIAEGYSVSREKKESFPLTVTSAQKNPTAFYLCASSMTSGWETQYFGPGTRLLVL.

This rearrangement joins TRBV28 to TRBJ1-2; TRBD1 might be the D (5 bases). Looked up from germline, CDR1 is MDHEN and CDR2 is SYDVKM. Trimming took off 1 base at V and 7 bases at J, with 16 bases between the two ends. This CDR3 is built from 15 residues. CDR3 sequence: CASSLYSQASGGYTF. The DNA for the CDR3 is TGTGCCAGCAGTTTATACTCACAGGCTTCGGGTGGCTACACCTTC.

This clone was counted a single time. This chain joins TRBV4-3 and TRBJ2-7; a weak D match, TRBD2 (5 bases). The V end lost 1 base, the J end lost 2 bases, and 12 bases lay between the germline ends. From germline, CDR1 is LGHNA and CDR2 YSLEER. The CDR3 is 15 amino acids. The DNA for the CDR3 is TGCGCCAGCAGCCAAGTTGGGTACGGGACCTACGAGCAGTACTTC. It encodes CASSQVGYGTYEQYF.

The rearrangement links TRBV25-1 to TRBJ2-5, with 9 bases matching TRBD1. The V segment lost 5 bases and the J segment 5 bases; nucleotides outside the gene matches: 6. Germline CDR1 MGHDK, CDR2 SYGVNS. CDR3 size: 14 residues. The CDR3 DNA sequence: TGTGCCAGCAGTCTACAGGGGGCAGGGGAGACCCAGTACTTC. Translating gives CASSLQGAGETQYF.

The rearrangement uses TRBV19 and TRBJ1-2, with 12 bases matching TRBD1. CDR3 size: 15 residues. The J segment lost 6 bases and the V segment lost 5 bases, leaving 7 bases of the junction unmatched. Germline lookup yields CDR1 LNHDA and CDR2 SQIVND (reference sequence). The CDR3 region has the DNA TGTGCCAGTAGTGCGGGGACAGGGGGCTCGGATGGCTACACCTTC. Its protein is CASSAGTGGSDGYTF. Based on the CDR3 plus reference TRBV19 and TRBJ1-2, the full variable domain is DGGITQSPKYLFRKEGQNVTLSCEQNLNHDAMYWYRQDPGQGLRLIYYSQIVNDFQKGDIAEGYSVSREKKESFPLTVTSAQKNPTAFYLCASSAGTGGSDGYTFGSGTRLTVV.

The chain employs TRBV7-9 and TRBJ1-2, with D possibly being TRBD1 (5 bases). The CDR3 loop spans 13 amino acids. The germline gives CDR1 SEHNR, CDR2 FQNEAQ (reference sequence). Trimming left V 1 base short and J 8 bases short, with 11 bases between. DNA of the CDR3: TGTGCCAGCAGCTTAGATCCAGGGAACGGCTACACCTTC. Translating gives CASSLDPGNGYTF.